This T cell receptor (beta chain) emerged from a study of T cell responses to AZD1222 COVID-19 vaccine. On the study more broadly: Pooling was applied to second doses at about 4 or about 12 weeks.

Data came from immunoSEQ multiplex PCR; TCRdb stores just in-frame clones and leaves some out. The sample includes about 92,000 clones, more than 75% seen only once; the top ten take 20% to 25%. Whole-study results and caveats: Spike-specific TCR breadth and depth went up after people got two AZD1222 doses. Mostly white British, mostly female donors; authors suggested clonal diversity may be underestimated.

Worth noting for this clone: The antigen remains undetermined.

The V and J ends lost 5 bases and 2 bases, in that order; junction bases with no gene match: 11. Germline CDR1 and CDR2: SGHTA and FQGNSA. The CDR3 spans 16 residues. The source is an adult in good health. This chain connects TRBV7-2 to TRBJ1-2, with TRBD1 matching 7 bases. The sample in question was peripheral blood, obtained on day 0 of AZD1222 vaccination. In nucleotides, the CDR3 is TGTGCCAGCAGCCCGAGCACCGACAGGGACAACTATGGCTACACCTTC. Amino acid sequence: CASSPSTDRDNYGYTF.